This T cell receptor beta chain was sequenced during a study of T cells in Graves' hyperthyroidism and ophthalmopathy. This clonotype was seen at least ten times. The TCR beta CDR3 regions underwent amplification using RNA transcripts as the source. First-round RT-PCR of the TCR CDR3 relied on the HTBI primer set. In TCRdb, the multiplex PCR reads were re-called with MiXCR into one record per CDR3 protein. The sample holds hundreds of thousands of distinct CDR3 sequences; around 15% are singletons and the top ten take less than 70%. Germline CDR1 MNHEY, CDR2 SVGEGT. V dropped 7 bases and J dropped 1 base, with 12 bases sitting between them. This CDR3 has 14 amino acids.

The genes are TRBV6-2 or TRBV6-3 and TRBJ2-3; D possibly matches TRBD1 or TRBD2 (6 bases each). The sequenced sample was blood. The clonotype comes from a woman aged 55 to 70 with Graves' ophthalmopathy. CDR3 sequence reads: CASITGGGTDTQYF. The CDR3 DNA reads TGTGCCAGCATTACCGGGGGCGGCACAGATACGCAGTATTTT.